The following is a T cell receptor beta chain sequence with its context. The source of the sample is a study of blood T cell repertoires in COVID-19. Original data processing: The authors estimated nucleated cell counts from reference gene primer amplification. Libraries were prepared by immunoSEQ multiplex PCR; TCRdb keeps only in-frame clonotypes and omits some of them. V and J calls and clone size are given by that table; D and trimming were obtained from the DNA. Counted here are under 200,000 clones, less than 85% occurring once; the ten biggest clones make up more than 7%. Patients of the Seattle cohort, enrolled during active infection, were followed longitudinally. The CDR3 is 14 residues long. Deletions cut 1 base from V and 1 base from J, with 7 bases between. Per germline, CDR1 MRHNA and CDR2 SNTAGT.

The receptor comes from a woman aged 60 to 75 with COVID-19, enrolled during active disease. This chain connects TRBV6-4 to TRBJ1-1; a weak D match, TRBD1 (6 bases). Sequenced material: peripheral blood. The CDR3: CASSDWGQNTEAFF. In nucleotides, the CDR3 is TGTGCCAGCAGTGACTGGGGACAGAACACTGAAGCTTTCTTT.